These 18 T cell receptor beta chains originate from one sample sequenced in a study of post-analysis software for immune sequencing data. TCR beta cDNA libraries included unique molecular identifiers. Each CDR3 protein gets one entry after TCRdb re-called the PCR reads with MiXCR. The sample has 650,000 to 850,000 distinct CDR3 sequences; approximately 57% are singletons. The study's findings and limits: Patients used roughly five TRBV segments, including TRBV5-6, TRBV5-1 and TRBV20-1, more often than controls.

Their target antigens are unknown. What was sequenced was blood. These receptors were obtained from a girl under 18 with multiple sclerosis.

This clonotype was counted only a few times. This rearrangement joins TRBV5-1 to TRBJ2-7, with a possible D match to TRBD1 (6 bases). The CDR3 runs 15 residues. CDR1 and CDR2 (germline): SGHRS, YFSETQ. The V end lost 0 bases, the J end lost 2 bases, and 12 bases lay between the germline ends. The CDR3 nucleotides read TGCGCCAGCAGCTTGGGACTCGGGACACCCTACGAGCAGTACTTC. This encodes CASSLGLGTPYEQYF.

This chain uses TRBV5-1 with TRBJ2-3, with 16 positions matching TRBD2. The CDR3 consists of 16 residues. With 4 bases clipped from V and 4 bases from J, the junction kept 3 bases outside the gene matches. CDR1 and CDR2 (germline): SGHRS, YFSETQ. This chain's CDR3 is CASSGGLAGGPDTQYF. Here the CDR3 DNA reads TGCGCCAGCAGCGGGGGACTAGCGGGGGGGCCAGATACGCAGTATTTT.

In nucleotides, the CDR3 is TGCAGCGTCGGGCAGGAGGTGATGCAGTATTTT. Translation gives CSVGQEVMQYF. The genes are TRBV29-1 and TRBJ2-3, with TRBD2 as a possible D gene (5 bases). Trimming removed 6 bases from V and 11 bases from J, with 15 bases in between. Germline V gene data show CDR1 as SQVTM and CDR2 as ANQGSEA. CDR3 length: 11 amino acids.

The chain is built from TRBV7-8 and TRBJ2-7; D may be TRBD2 (5 bases). Deletions cut 0 bases from V and 2 bases from J, with 17 bases between. CDR3 length: 17 amino acids. Per the germline V gene, CDR1 is SGHVS and CDR2 is FQNEAQ. The CDR3 is CASSLAQAGTLAYEQYF. The CDR3 DNA is TGTGCCAGCAGCTTAGCGCAGGCGGGCACTCTAGCCTACGAGCAGTACTTC.

The rearrangement joins TRBV20-1 to TRBJ2-1, with TRBD2 matching over 9 bases. The germline CDR1 and CDR2 sequences are DFQATT and SNEGSKA (reference sequence). The CDR3 contains 12 residues. After removal of 7 bases from V and 5 bases from J, the junction contained 3 bases not matched to a gene. The CDR3 reads CSGLAENNEQFF. The CDR3 DNA is TGCAGTGGACTAGCGGAAAACAATGAGCAGTTCTTC.

The J gene is TRBJ2-3, the V gene TRBV10-3, with D maybe TRBD1 (5 bases). From germline, CDR1 is ENHRY and CDR2 SYGVKD. Trimming shortened V by 2 bases and J by 2 bases, and 11 bases separated the two germline ends. The CDR3 covers 15 residues. This CDR3 reads CAISEEDIITDTQYF. CDR3 coding DNA: TGTGCCATCAGTGAGGAGGACATTATCACAGATACGCAGTATTTT.

This clonotype was counted only a few times. V usage is TRBV7-9 and J usage is TRBJ2-5; a possible D gene is TRBD1 (5 bases). Germline CDR1 reads SEHNR; CDR2 reads FQNEAQ (reference sequence). The V and J ends lost 2 bases and 1 base respectively, with 11 bases between them. This CDR3 comprises 15 residues. CDR3 sequence (DNA): TGTGCCAGCAGCTTAACCTGGGGCCTCCAAGAGACCCAGTACTTC. It codes for CASSLTWGLQETQYF.

This clonotype was recorded a few times. The genes are TRBV7-9 and TRBJ2-6; D is uncertain. Per germline, CDR1 SEHNR and CDR2 FQNEAQ (reference sequence). CDR3 length equals 17 residues. Trimming pared 1 base from V and 4 bases from J, leaving 14 bases between. The CDR3 sequence: CASSLGGSRSGANVLTF. The CDR3 DNA reads as TGTGCCAGCAGCTTAGGTGGCAGTCGGTCCGGGGCCAACGTCCTGACTTTC.

The rearrangement uses TRBV13 and TRBJ2-1; 10 bases align to TRBD2. The CDR3 runs to 13 residues. V gave up 5 bases and J gave up 15 bases; unmatched junction bases: 10. Germline V CDR1 and CDR2: PRHDT, FYEKMQ (reference sequence). This CDR3 is CASSTYLAGVLFF. The CDR3 coding sequence is TGTGCCAGCAGCACTTATCTAGCGGGAGTACTGTTCTTC.

The rearrangement joins TRBV6-5 to TRBJ2-1, with 11 bases fitting TRBD2. In germline, CDR1 is MNHEY, CDR2 SVGAGI. There are 17 residues in the CDR3. V was clipped by 0 bases and J by 8 bases; unmatched bases: 9. The CDR3 reads CASSYSQGLAGGDEQFF. The CDR3 DNA reads TGTGCCAGCAGTTACTCTCAGGGGCTAGCGGGAGGCGATGAGCAGTTCTTC.

V is TRBV20-1 and J is TRBJ2-6; D is undetermined. CDR3 length: 12 amino acids. CDR1 and CDR2 from the germline V gene are DFQATT and SNEGSKA (reference sequence). With 6 bases removed from V and 2 bases from J, the gap between germline ends came to 5 bases. CDR3 sequence (DNA): TGCAGTGCCGACCCTGGGGCCAACGTCCTGACTTTC. It yields the protein CSADPGANVLTF.

This clonotype was found a few times. V usage is TRBV4-1 and J usage is TRBJ2-7; 8 bases fit TRBD1. The end of the DNA is better explained by TRBJ2-5, so the J call may be wrong. This CDR3 has 18 amino acids. The germline V gene has CDR1 MGHRA and CDR2 YSYEKL. The CDR3 protein is CASSQVLRAGGTLETQYF. CDR3 coding DNA: TGCGCCAGCAGCCAAGTGCTCAGGGCAGGGGGCACGTTAGAGACCCAGTACTTC.

This clonotype came up a few times. The chain uses TRBV29-1 and TRBJ1-1, with D perhaps matching TRBD1 (5 bases). Per the germline V gene, CDR1 is SQVTM and CDR2 is ANQGSEA. V was cut by 1 base and J by 5 bases, with 17 bases left in between. This CDR3 has 15 amino acids. CDR3 residues: CSVEVQGRFRTEAFF. The CDR3 DNA sequence: TGCAGCGTTGAAGTTCAGGGCAGGTTTAGAACTGAAGCTTTCTTT.

V and J are TRBV5-1 and TRBJ2-7; D remains ambiguous. The germline V gene has CDR1 SGHRS and CDR2 YFSETQ. The V gene lost 4 bases and the J gene lost 6 bases, with 23 bases spanning the gap. The CDR3 runs to 16 residues. CDR3 protein: CASSPLGKANIGEQYF. For the CDR3, the DNA is TGCGCCAGCAGCCCCTTAGGTAAAGCTAATATCGGCGAGCAGTACTTC.

This clonotype came up a few times. This chain links TRBV15 with TRBJ2-1; no reliable D call. V lost 0 bases, J lost 7 bases, and 7 bases lay in between. Per germline, CDR1 LNHNV and CDR2 YYDKDF (reference sequence). This CDR3 has 13 amino acids. In DNA, the CDR3 is TGTGCCACCAGCAGAGATGTGGGGAATGAGCAGTTCTTC. Protein: CATSRDVGNEQFF.

CDR3 in DNA: TGTGCCAGCAGCAGAAGGACGAGCCCCGAGCAGTACTTC. The encoded protein is CASSRRTSPEQYF. J is TRBJ2-5 and V is TRBV7-2; D gene ambiguous. The DNA end favors TRBJ2-7, so the J call may be wrong. This CDR3 region has 13 residues. Germline values: CDR1 SGHTA, CDR2 FQGNSA.

The chain employs TRBV6-2 or TRBV6-3 and TRBJ2-1; tentatively, D is TRBD1 or TRBD2 (5 bases each). Looked up from germline, CDR1 is MNHEY and CDR2 is SVGEGT. Trimming removed 6 bases from V and 0 bases from J, with 15 bases in between. The CDR3 loop spans 16 amino acids. CDR3 region: CASSRPGATSYNEQFF. CDR3 bases: TGTGCCAGCAGCCGCCCCGGGGCCACCTCCTACAATGAGCAGTTCTTC.

This chain joins TRBV5-1 and TRBJ2-5; the D gene is possibly TRBD1 (6 bases). This CDR3 is built from 15 residues. Germline CDR1 is SGHRS and CDR2 is YFSETQ. V lost 5 bases, J lost 4 bases, and 18 bases lay in between. This CDR3 reads CASSIQGPGVETQYF. As DNA, the CDR3 is TGCGCCAGCAGTATACAGGGTCCCGGGGTAGAGACCCAGTACTTC.